This passage covers 20 T cell receptor beta chains from one sample sequenced in a study of blood T cell repertoires in COVID-19. Generated by immunoSEQ multiplex PCR, the TCRdb table keeps only in-frame clones and is missing some. The sample lists about 180,000 clones, just over 85% seen once, with about 8.6% in the top ten. Material: peripheral blood. The origin of the receptors is a man in his fifties or sixties with active or convalescent COVID-19.

The chain carries TRBV2 and TRBJ2-3; 11 bases agree with TRBD2. CDR3 length: 14 amino acids. The germline V gene encodes CDR1 SNHLY and CDR2 FYNNEI. The junction had 8 bases not matched to a gene; V was cut back by 9 bases and J by 6 bases. CDR3 residues: CASRIAGGVDTQYF. CDR3 nucleotide sequence: TGTGCCAGTCGAATAGCGGGAGGGGTCGATACGCAGTATTTT.

This clone was seen just once. The V and J genes are TRBV14 and TRBJ1-1; D possibly corresponds to TRBD1 (5 bases). In germline, CDR1 is SGHDN, CDR2 FVKESK. This CDR3 spans 14 amino acids. Trimming pared 1 base from V and 5 bases from J, leaving 11 bases between. CDR3 sequence: CASSQVRGSTEAFF. CDR3 DNA sequence: TGTGCCAGCAGCCAAGTACGGGGGTCGACTGAAGCTTTCTTT.

The chain recombines TRBV7-3 with TRBJ2-3; TRBD1 matches at 9 bases. V was clipped by 5 bases and J by 1 base; unmatched bases: 7. This CDR3 is built from 16 residues. Germline values: CDR1 SGHTA, CDR2 FQGTGA. CDR3 sequence reads: CASSPRDRVGTDTQYF. In DNA form, the CDR3 reads TGTGCCAGCAGCCCCCGGGACAGGGTGGGCACAGATACGCAGTATTTT.

The chain employs TRBV19 and TRBJ1-5, with D uncertain. Germline values: CDR1 LNHDA, CDR2 SQIVND (reference sequence). The V end lost 6 bases, the J end lost 6 bases, and 9 bases lay between the germline ends. This CDR3 is 12 amino acids long. In DNA, the CDR3 is TGTGCCAGTAGCGGGAAGGGTCAGCCCCAGCATTTT. Translation gives CASSGKGQPQHF.

The rearrangement links TRBV15 to TRBJ1-5; the D is unclear. The CDR3 runs 14 residues. The germline V and J ends were trimmed by 3 bases and 3 bases, with 9 bases remaining between them. Germline V gives CDR1 LNHNV, CDR2 YYDKDF (reference sequence). CDR3 residues: CATSSYTINQPQHF. For the CDR3, the DNA is TGTGCCACCAGCAGTTACACCATCAATCAGCCCCAGCATTTT.

V usage is TRBV2 and J usage is TRBJ1-2; 8 bases align to TRBD1. The V segment lost 8 bases and the J segment 5 bases; nucleotides outside the gene matches: 7. The germline gives CDR1 SNHLY, CDR2 FYNNEI. The CDR3 sequence is 13 residues long. CDR3 sequence: CASGGTGFYGYTF. CDR3 nucleotides: TGTGCCAGCGGGGGGACAGGATTTTATGGCTACACCTTC.

V is TRBV29-1 and J is TRBJ2-1; TRBD1 aligns across 8 bases. Germline lookup yields CDR1 SQVTM and CDR2 ANQGSEA. This CDR3 contains 12 residues. V shed 7 bases, J shed 4 bases, and the junction held 3 bases outside the gene matches. Here the CDR3 reads CSDWTGYNEQFF. The CDR3 bases are TGCAGCGATTGGACAGGGTACAATGAGCAGTTCTTC.

This chain uses TRBV28 with TRBJ2-7, with 7 bases aligning to TRBD1. J gave up 0 bases and V 7 bases, and 6 bases lay outside the gene matches. CDR3 length: 14 amino acids. Germline V gene lookup returns CDR1 MDHEN and CDR2 SYDVKM. The CDR3 nucleotides are TGTGCCAGCATGTTGACAGGGAGCTCCTACGAGCAGTACTTC. Translating it yields CASMLTGSSYEQYF.

The chain couples TRBV6-5 to TRBJ2-5, with D perhaps TRBD2 (7 bases). The CDR3 has 14 residues. V was trimmed by 7 bases and J by 2 bases, leaving 14 bases between them. The germline CDR1 and CDR2 sequences are MNHEY and SVGAGI. CDR3 sequence reads: CASMGRGTQETQYF. In DNA, the CDR3 is TGTGCCAGCATGGGGCGGGGGACACAAGAGACCCAGTACTTC.

The chain is built from TRBV30 and TRBJ2-7; 7 bases are shared with TRBD1. The CDR3 spans 15 residues. Germline V CDR1 and CDR2: GTSNPN, SVGIG (reference sequence). V was clipped by 1 base and J by 3 bases; unmatched bases: 9. The chain's CDR3 is CAWSDGRGGIYEQYF. In DNA form, the CDR3 reads TGTGCCTGGAGTGATGGGAGAGGGGGCATCTACGAGCAGTACTTC. Together with reference TRBV30 and TRBJ2-7, the CDR3 gives the full variable domain: SQTIHQWPATLVQPVGSPLSLECTVEGTSNPNLYWYRQAAGRGLQLLFYSVGIGQISSEVPQNLSASRPQDRQFILSSKKLLLSDSGFYLCAWSDGRGGIYEQYFGPGTRLTVT.

The chain links TRBV19 to TRBJ2-4, with 7 bases identical to TRBD2. Looked up from germline, CDR1 is LNHDA and CDR2 is SQIVND (reference sequence). This CDR3 is 15 amino acids long. Losses at the gene ends were 7 bases for V and 5 bases for J; bases not matched to a gene: 11. CDR3 protein: CASMGGGAGENIQYF. The CDR3 DNA reads TGTGCCAGTATGGGCGGGGGAGCGGGCGAAAACATTCAGTACTTC.

The chain recombines TRBV30 with TRBJ1-6; D call uncertain. V dropped 0 bases and J dropped 6 bases, with 6 bases sitting between them. The CDR3 spans 13 residues. In germline, CDR1 is GTSNPN, CDR2 SVGIG (reference sequence). CDR3 nucleotide sequence: TGTGCCTGGAGTGTAGGACTTAATTCACCCCTCCACTTT. Encoded protein: CAWSVGLNSPLHF. Combining the CDR3 with reference TRBV30 and TRBJ1-6 gives the whole variable domain SQTIHQWPATLVQPVGSPLSLECTVEGTSNPNLYWYRQAAGRGLQLLFYSVGIGQISSEVPQNLSASRPQDRQFILSSKKLLLSDSGFYLCAWSVGLNSPLHFGNGTRLTVT.

The J gene is TRBJ1-2, the V gene TRBV18, with no clear D. This CDR3 contains 15 residues. Germline loops: CDR1 KGHSH, CDR2 LQKENI. Trimming cost V 2 bases and J 3 bases, with 13 bases left between them. CDR3 sequence reads: CASSPGSGRDYGYTF. The CDR3 region has the DNA TGTGCCAGCTCACCAGGTTCCGGGAGGGACTATGGCTACACCTTC.

V gene TRBV19 combines with J gene TRBJ2-5; possible D gene TRBD1, 6 bases. Germline CDR1 LNHDA, CDR2 SQIVND (reference sequence). The V end lost 6 bases, the J end lost 4 bases, and 18 bases lay between the germline ends. The CDR3 has 15 amino acids. CDR3 in DNA: TGTGCCAGTAGGCCTGGCAGGGGCCTGGGAGAGACCCAGTACTTC. Its translation: CASRPGRGLGETQYF. The full variable domain, its missing parts supplied by reference TRBV19 and TRBJ2-5, is DGGITQSPKYLFRKEGQNVTLSCEQNLNHDAMYWYRQDPGQGLRLIYYSQIVNDFQKGDIAEGYSVSREKKESFPLTVTSAQKNPTAFYLCASRPGRGLGETQYFGPGTRLLVL.

The chain uses TRBV6-1 and TRBJ1-3; D uncertain. The V end was cut by 4 bases, the J end by 0 bases, with 13 bases between. Germline CDR1 MNHNS, CDR2 SASEGT. The CDR3 is 16 amino acids. The CDR3 sequence is CASSAPGSHSGNTIYF. The DNA of the CDR3 is TGTGCCAGCAGTGCTCCGGGGTCTCACTCTGGAAACACCATATATTTT.

This clone is a singleton in its sample. This rearrangement joins TRBV7-2 to TRBJ1-1; 7 nucleotides match TRBD1. Germline V CDR1 and CDR2: SGHTA, FQGNSA. V trimming: 2 bases; J trimming: 3 bases; junction bases outside the gene matches: 3. CDR3 length: 14 amino acids. This CDR3 reads CASSLRQGHTEAFF. For the CDR3, the DNA is TGTGCCAGCAGCTTACGACAGGGCCACACTGAAGCTTTCTTT.

The chain uses TRBV6-4 and TRBJ2-7; 8 bases map to TRBD1. In germline, CDR1 is MRHNA, CDR2 SNTAGT. Losses at the gene ends were 5 bases for V and 3 bases for J; bases not matched to a gene: 3. The CDR3 contains 13 residues. The CDR3 sequence: CASSIGQGYEQYF. The CDR3 region has the DNA TGTGCCAGCAGTATAGGACAGGGCTACGAGCAGTACTTC.

The chain has TRBV21-1 and TRBJ1-5; the DNA was not used to check the table's D call, TRBD1. TRBV21-1 is marked as a pseudogene. This CDR3 is built from 17 residues. The CDR3 DNA sequence: TGTGCCAGCAGCAAAATGGAGGGACAGAATAGCAATCAGCCCCAGCATTTT. Protein sequence: CASSKMEGQNSNQPQHF.

This sequence joins TRBV9 and TRBJ2-5; D is possibly TRBD2 (5 bases). Germline-derived CDR1 and CDR2 are SGDLS and YYNGEE. V lost 0 bases to trimming and J lost 5 bases, with 17 bases between them. The CDR3 is 16 amino acids. The CDR3 sequence: CASSVAPQDLGETQYF. CDR3 nucleotide sequence: TGTGCCAGCAGCGTAGCCCCTCAGGACTTGGGCGAGACCCAGTACTTC.

The chain links TRBV29-1 to TRBJ2-7, with TRBD2 identical over 9 bases. The CDR3 spans 13 residues. Trimming cost V 3 bases and J 4 bases; bases outside gene matches: 4. Germline V gene sequence: CDR1 SQVTM, CDR2 ANQGSEA. This CDR3 reads CSVEREGQYEQYF. The CDR3 bases are TGCAGCGTTGAGCGGGAGGGCCAGTACGAGCAGTACTTC.